This TCR beta chain emerged from a study of cytomegalovirus exposure and HLA in healthy donors. PCR employed 60 Vbeta and 13 Jbeta primers. Profiling relied on immunoSEQ multiplex PCR, and the TCRdb table lists in-frame clones only, not all of them. The sample holds 150,000 to 200,000 clones; more than 70% are singletons and the top ten take 1.5%. This CDR3 contains 14 residues. Germline CDR1 and CDR2: SGHNT and YYREEE (reference sequence). Between the trimmed V and J ends, which lost 4 bases and 0 bases, there was a span of 8 bases. This chain uses TRBV5-4 with TRBJ1-3, with D hard to call. Sequenced: PBMCs. The source is a girl aged 10-17 years in good health and CMV-seronegative. For the CDR3, the DNA is TGTGCCAGCAGCCGGGAGAGCTCTGGAAACACCATATATTTT. Amino acids: CASSRESSGNTIYF.